This T cell receptor (beta chain) appears in the sequencing data of a study of CD8 T cells in ankylosing spondylitis (dated by TCRdb to 2016 to 2017). Broadly, across the study: The study profiled T cell receptor beta repertoires in healthy donors and ankylosing spondylitis patients to find disease-linked TCR variants. The full study cohort was made up of 25 to 30 ankylosing spondylitis patients and fewer than 120 healthy donors. Samples of peripheral blood were taken, and for ankylosing spondylitis patients, synovial fluid was collected as well. Study-wide conclusions, independent of this receptor: Some motif variants had previously been reported in the synovial fluid and blood of reactive arthritis patients, which suggests shared mechanisms of disease initiation. The disease-linked clones had a CD8+ phenotype and were found at relatively low frequencies in peripheral blood. Significant enrichment of the disease-linked clones was reported in matched synovial fluid samples from ankylosing spondylitis patients. A TCR beta motif of about 8 highly homologous amino acid variants appeared characteristic of blood from ankylosing spondylitis patients.

Notes on this clonotype: Its antigen remains undetermined. Base qualities are missing; no much larger clone stands one base away.

Including cysteine and phenylalanine, the CDR3 has 15 amino acids. CDR3 DNA is the only sequence kept; it has 45 bases, read in frame from the first base. Trimming takes 7 bases from V and 2 bases from J, and the germline ends sit 17 bases apart. From a lookup of the germline V gene, CDR1 and CDR2 are LGHNA and YSLEER. The sample was run on an Illumina HiSeq 2500. TCR beta libraries were prepared by quantitative 5'-RACE with molecular barcodes. Turning to the authors' computational methods: A new computational method, built on a probabilistic model of VDJ rearrangement, was used to identify disease-linked TCR variants. The public reads were reprocessed in TCRdb via fastp at Q25 and MiXCR, keeping in-frame beta chains. Rows merge per CDR3 protein into single entries with the most common DNA and genes. The V and J calls and clone size come from TCRdb's table, not from the authors' own analysis. The sample profile shows roughly 230,000 distinct CDR3 sequences; less than 9.5% of them were found once. 4.8% of the sample lies in the top ten.

Recombination connected TRBV4-3 to TRBJ2-5; the D gene remains uncertain. Sequencing used blood, either unsorted or a sorted T cell fraction (not recorded which). The sequence derives from a female donor with ankylosing spondylitis or in good health (not recorded which). The DNA sequence follows: TGCGCCAGCAACCAGGCCTCGGGTTCTCAAGAGACCCAGTACTTC. It codes for CASNQASGSQETQYF.